This T cell receptor (beta chain) was profiled in a study of T cell responses to AZD1222 COVID-19 vaccine. Trimming cost V 8 bases and J 0 bases, with 14 bases left between them. Germline V lookup: CDR1 MNHEY, CDR2 SVGAGI. CDR3 size: 15 residues. Produced via immunoSEQ multiplex PCR; TCRdb's table is partial and in-frame only. The sample holds 70,000 to 95,000 clones, around nine tenths seen once. The J gene is TRBJ2-1, the V gene TRBV6-5, with D unresolved. Material: peripheral blood, obtained 28 days after the second AZD1222 dose. The receptor comes from an adult who received the AZD1222 COVID-19 vaccine. CDR3 sequence (DNA): TGTGCCAGCCGGAGCCGGCAAAGCTCCTACAATGAGCAGTTCTTC. Its translation: CASRSRQSSYNEQFF.